This T cell receptor (beta chain) appears in the sequencing data of a study of vaccination and CD4 T cells after COVID-19. As for the study in general: Every participant had a vaccine, which was either BNT162b2 or mRNA-1273, given in two doses. Sampling post-COVID took place a median approximately 100 days after diagnosis (range 35 to 161).

The CDR3 is 14 residues long. CDR1 is SGHTA, CDR2 FQGTGA, per germline. Trimming removed 1 base from V and 3 bases from J, with 9 bases in between. TCRdb re-called the PCR reads with MiXCR, one entry per CDR3 protein. The data show around 37,000 distinct CDR3 sequences, about 35% seen once. Time point indicated: late sampling 161 to 241 days after vaccination in three convalescent patients. This TCR derives from a human donor who had recovered from COVID-19. This chain links TRBV7-3 with TRBJ1-1, with D perhaps matching TRBD1 (5 bases). The sample here was CD4+ T cells from blood, taken about 7 months after SARS-CoV-2 vaccination. Written as DNA, the CDR3 is TGTGCCAGCAGCTTAAGGCAGGGATACACTGAAGCTTTCTTT. Its translation is CASSLRQGYTEAFF. Filled out from reference TRBV7-3 and TRBJ1-1, the complete variable domain reads GAGVSQTPSNKVTEKGKYVELRCDPISGHTALYWYRQSLGQGPEFLIYFQGTGAADDSGLPNDRFFAVRPEGSVSTLKIQRTERGDSAVYLCASSLRQGYTEAFFGQGTRLTVV.